This TCR beta chain stems from a study of blood T cell repertoires in COVID-19 (dated by TCRdb to 2018 to 2021). Describing the broader study: Collaborator samples came from the United States, Italy and Spain and covered acute and convalescent phases of COVID-19. Deeply sampled blood TCRbeta repertoires from subjects exposed to, actively infected with, or recovered from COVID-19 were included in the dataset. Sample metadata almost always included a de-identified subject ID, COVID-19 status, age in years and sex. The samples were drawn from the first 160 participants of the ongoing ImmuneRACE study and from over 950 subjects provided by 6 global collaborators. HLA class I and class II types, where available, came from metadata supplied by the sample provider rather than from assay-based typing. The material from the prospective study consisted of cDNA or gDNA derived from T cells, B-cell-depleted T cells, or PBMCs. A freely available public database, intended as a resource for researchers studying the immune response to SARS-CoV-2, is where the repertoires were released.

About this clone itself: Its antigen specificity is not known. Base qualities are not recorded, but no much larger clone differs from it by a single base.

On the study overall, not on this receptor specifically: The quantity of clinical and demographic metadata differed by source and by participant and was supplied without curation.

Whole blood was collected in K2EDTA tubes by collaborating institutions according to the institutions' own protocols. For TCRbeta analysis, collaborators shipped samples as frozen whole blood, isolated PBMCs, or DNA extracted from either of those sample types. V has 6 bases trimmed and J has 2 bases trimmed; junction bases matching no gene number 4. According to the germline V gene, CDR1 reads SQVTM and CDR2 reads ANQGSEA. Measured from the cysteine to the phenylalanine, the CDR3 is 13 residues long. Only the CDR3 part of the read is kept: 39 bases, read in frame from the first base. TCRbeta CDR3 regions were amplified from genomic DNA using the immunoSEQ Assay, a bias-controlled multiplex PCR. On the authors' methods: The number of nucleated cells in each sample was estimated by amplification of reference gene primers within the assay. Sequence reads were collapsed and filtered to measure the absolute abundance of every unique TCRbeta CDR3 rearrangement. For each sample, productive Simpson clonality was calculated by taking the square root of Simpson's diversity index across productive rearrangements. Sourced from immuneACCESS, this table was stored by TCRdb with only in-frame sequences that have V and J called. A share of the clones is absent; for the studies checked, an unresolved V gene accounts for under half, and the remainder has no known explanation. V, J and clone size are those of that table, while D and trimming were read from the DNA. The sample table shows 90,000 to 100,000 clones, and approximately 80% are seen once. Clones ranked in the top ten supply roughly 11% of the sample.

The origin of this receptor is a man aged 65 to 85 with active or convalescent COVID-19. The sample taken for sequencing was peripheral blood. The V and J segments used are TRBV29-1 and TRBJ2-7, with 10 bases aligning to TRBD1. The CDR3 reads as follows: CSVGTGVTYEQYF. The nucleotides are TGCAGCGTGGGGACAGGGGTTACCTACGAGCAGTACTTC.